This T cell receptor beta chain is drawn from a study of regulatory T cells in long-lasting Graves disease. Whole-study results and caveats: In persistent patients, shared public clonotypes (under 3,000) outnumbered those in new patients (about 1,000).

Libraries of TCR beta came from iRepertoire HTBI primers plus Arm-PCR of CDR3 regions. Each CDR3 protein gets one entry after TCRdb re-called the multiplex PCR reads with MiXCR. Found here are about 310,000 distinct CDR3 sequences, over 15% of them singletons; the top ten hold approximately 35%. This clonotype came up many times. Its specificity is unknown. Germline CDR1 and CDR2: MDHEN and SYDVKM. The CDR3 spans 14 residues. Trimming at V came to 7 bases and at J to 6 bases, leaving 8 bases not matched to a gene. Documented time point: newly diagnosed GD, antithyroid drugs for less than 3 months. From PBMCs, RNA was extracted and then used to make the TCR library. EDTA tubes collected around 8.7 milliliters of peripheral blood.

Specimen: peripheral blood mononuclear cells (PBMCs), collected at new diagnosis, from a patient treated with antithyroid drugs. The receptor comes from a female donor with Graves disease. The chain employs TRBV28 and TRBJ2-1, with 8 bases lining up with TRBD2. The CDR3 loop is CASTRAGVVNEQFF. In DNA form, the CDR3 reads TGTGCCAGCACCAGAGCGGGAGTAGTCAATGAGCAGTTCTTC.